The T cell receptor (beta chain) described here comes from a study of Ad26.COV2.S vaccination and SARS-CoV-2 variants. TCRdb keeps only in-frame clones here, not all; method: immunoSEQ multiplex PCR. The sample yields approximately 350,000 clones, about nine tenths seen once. The sample's treatment: some 19 received Ad26.COV2.S at low or high dose, single or two shots; roughly 5 received placebo; per-sample allocation not given. Following the first vaccine or placebo injection, samples were taken on day 63. CDR3 length: 14 residues. Germline lookup yields CDR1 SGHVS and CDR2 FQNEAQ. With 3 bases removed from V and 4 bases from J, the gap between germline ends came to 9 bases.

This specimen was peripheral blood, taken in a trial of Ad26.COV2.S vaccine versus placebo. The sequence came from a person between 18 and 60 years old who received the Ad26.COV2.S COVID-19 vaccine or a placebo. This sequence joins TRBV7-8 and TRBJ2-2; maybe TRBD2 (5 bases). The CDR3 nucleotides are TGTGCCAGCAGCTTGAGACTATCCACCGGGGAGCTGTTTTTT. This sequence encodes CASSLRLSTGELFF.